This T cell receptor (beta chain) came from a study of early T cells in non-severe SARS-CoV-2 infection. As for the study in general: Investigators sequenced bulk RNA drawn from unsorted whole blood, and chains remained unpaired.

Germline-derived CDR1 and CDR2 are DFQATT and SNEGSKA (reference sequence). The CDR3 loop spans 14 amino acids. Trimming pared 3 bases from V and 4 bases from J, leaving 12 bases between. Study results and limitations: Anti-spike CD8 responses were favored by VDJdb matching, which missed private and CD4 specificities.

In the library, individual cDNA molecules carried attached unique molecular identifiers. MiXCR, applied by TCRdb to the 5' RACE reads, yields one record per CDR3 protein. This table has tens of thousands of distinct CDR3 sequences, 6.6% appearing once. This clonotype was seen a handful of times. Its antigen is unidentified. V gene TRBV20-1 combines with J gene TRBJ2-2; weak D call: TRBD2 (5 bases). The specimen comprised whole blood, sampled at baseline. The TCR was taken from an adult who was a healthcare worker with PCR-confirmed SARS-CoV-2 infection or an uninfected control (not recorded which). CDR3 sequence reads: CSAREPRVTGELFF. The CDR3 DNA is TGCAGTGCTAGGGAACCGAGGGTCACCGGGGAGCTGTTTTTT.